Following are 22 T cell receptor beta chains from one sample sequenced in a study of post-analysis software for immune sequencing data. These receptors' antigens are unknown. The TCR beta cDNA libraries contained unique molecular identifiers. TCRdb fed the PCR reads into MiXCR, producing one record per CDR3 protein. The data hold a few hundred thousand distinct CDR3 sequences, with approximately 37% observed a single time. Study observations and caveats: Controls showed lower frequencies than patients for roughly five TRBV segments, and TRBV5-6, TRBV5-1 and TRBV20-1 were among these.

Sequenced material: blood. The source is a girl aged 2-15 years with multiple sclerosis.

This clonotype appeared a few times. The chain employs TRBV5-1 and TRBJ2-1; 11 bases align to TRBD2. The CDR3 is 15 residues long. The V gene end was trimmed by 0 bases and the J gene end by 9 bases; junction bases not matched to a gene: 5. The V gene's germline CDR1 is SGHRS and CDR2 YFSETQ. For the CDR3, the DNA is TGCGCCAGCAGCTTGGTTCTAGCGGGGGGAAGTGAGCAGTTCTTC. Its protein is CASSLVLAGGSEQFF.

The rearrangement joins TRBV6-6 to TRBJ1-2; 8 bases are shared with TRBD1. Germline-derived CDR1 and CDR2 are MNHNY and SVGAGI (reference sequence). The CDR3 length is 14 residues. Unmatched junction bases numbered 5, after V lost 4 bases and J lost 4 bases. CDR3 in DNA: TGTGCCAGCAGTTCAGGGGGCCCTAGCTATGGCTACACCTTC. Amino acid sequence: CASSSGGPSYGYTF.

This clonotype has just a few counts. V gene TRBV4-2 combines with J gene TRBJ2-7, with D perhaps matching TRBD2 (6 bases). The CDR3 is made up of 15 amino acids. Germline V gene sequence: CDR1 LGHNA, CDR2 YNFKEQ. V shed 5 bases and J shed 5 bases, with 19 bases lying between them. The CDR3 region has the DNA TGTGCCAGCAGCACCCGGACGGGGGTAGGGCACGAGCAGTACTTC. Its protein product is CASSTRTGVGHEQYF.

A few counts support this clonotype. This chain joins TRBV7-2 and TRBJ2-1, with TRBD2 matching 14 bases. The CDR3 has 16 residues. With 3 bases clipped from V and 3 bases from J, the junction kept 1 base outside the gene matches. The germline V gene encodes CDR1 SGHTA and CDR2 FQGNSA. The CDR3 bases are TGTGCCAGCAGCTTGGGACTAGCGGGGGACTACAATGAGCAGTTCTTC. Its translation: CASSLGLAGDYNEQFF.

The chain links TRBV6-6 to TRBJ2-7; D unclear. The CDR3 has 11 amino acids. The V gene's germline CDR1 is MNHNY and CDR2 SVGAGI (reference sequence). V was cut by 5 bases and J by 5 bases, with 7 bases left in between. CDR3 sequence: CASSRLHEQYF. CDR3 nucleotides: TGTGCCAGCAGTCGACTGCACGAGCAGTACTTC.

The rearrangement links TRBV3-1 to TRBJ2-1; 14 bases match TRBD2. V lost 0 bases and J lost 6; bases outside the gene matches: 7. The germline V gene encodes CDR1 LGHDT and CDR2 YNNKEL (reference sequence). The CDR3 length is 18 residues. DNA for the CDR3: TGTGCCAGCAGCCAAGAGCCGGGACTAGCGGGAGCGGGCAATGAGCAGTTCTTC. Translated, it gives CASSQEPGLAGAGNEQFF.

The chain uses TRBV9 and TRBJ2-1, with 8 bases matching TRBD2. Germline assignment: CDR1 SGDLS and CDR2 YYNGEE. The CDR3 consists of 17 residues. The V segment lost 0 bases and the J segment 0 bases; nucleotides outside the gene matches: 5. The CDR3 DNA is TGTGCCAGCAGCGTAGCGGGACTAGTTAGCTCCTACAATGAGCAGTTCTTC. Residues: CASSVAGLVSSYNEQFF.

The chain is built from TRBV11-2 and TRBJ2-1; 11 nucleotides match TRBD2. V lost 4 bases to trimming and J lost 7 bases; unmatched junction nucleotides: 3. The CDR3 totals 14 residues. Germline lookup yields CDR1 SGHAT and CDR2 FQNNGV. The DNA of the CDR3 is TGTGCCAGCAGCTACACTAGCGGGGGTAATGAGCAGTTCTTC. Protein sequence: CASSYTSGGNEQFF.

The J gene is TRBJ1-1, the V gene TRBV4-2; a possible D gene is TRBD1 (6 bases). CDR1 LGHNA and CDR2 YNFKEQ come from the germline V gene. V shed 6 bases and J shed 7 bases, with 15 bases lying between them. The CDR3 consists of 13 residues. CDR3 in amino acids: CASRLEQGNEAFF. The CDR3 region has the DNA TGTGCCAGCAGACTCGAGCAGGGGAATGAAGCTTTCTTT.

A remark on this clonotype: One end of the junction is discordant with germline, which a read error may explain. CDR3 nucleotide sequence: TGTGCCAGCAGCCCCCAACCGGACACAGATATGCAGTATTTT. This codes for CASSPQPDTDMQYF. V gene TRBV7-7 combines with J gene TRBJ2-3; perhaps TRBD1 as D (5 bases). CDR3 size: 14 residues. Germline CDR1 reads SSHAT; CDR2 reads FNYEAQ (reference sequence). Based on the CDR3 plus reference TRBV7-7 and TRBJ2-3, the full variable domain is GAGVSQSPRYKVTKRGQDVTLRCDPISSHATLYWYQQALGQGPEFLTYFNYEAQPDKSGLPSDRFSAERPEGSISTLTIQRTEQRDSAMYRCASSPQPDTDMQYFGPGTRLTVL.

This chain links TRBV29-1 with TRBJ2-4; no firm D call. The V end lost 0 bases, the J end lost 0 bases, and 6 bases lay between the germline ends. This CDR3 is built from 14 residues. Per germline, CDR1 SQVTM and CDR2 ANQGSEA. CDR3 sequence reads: CSVEDRLAKNIQYF. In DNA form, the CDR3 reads TGCAGCGTTGAAGACCGATTAGCCAAAAACATTCAGTACTTC.

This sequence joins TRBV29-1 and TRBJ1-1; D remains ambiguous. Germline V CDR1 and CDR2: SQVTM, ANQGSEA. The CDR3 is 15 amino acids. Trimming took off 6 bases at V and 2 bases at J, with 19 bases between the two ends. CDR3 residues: CSVPDSDGLNTEAFF. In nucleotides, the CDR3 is TGCAGCGTCCCGGACTCGGACGGTCTTAACACTGAAGCTTTCTTT.

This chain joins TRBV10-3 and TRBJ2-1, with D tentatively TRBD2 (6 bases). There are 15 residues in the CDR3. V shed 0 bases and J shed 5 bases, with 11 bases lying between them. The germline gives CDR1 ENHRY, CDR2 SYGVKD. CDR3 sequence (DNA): TGTGCCATCAGTGAGTCCGGGGGAGCTAACAATGAGCAGTTCTTC. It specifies CAISESGGANNEQFF.

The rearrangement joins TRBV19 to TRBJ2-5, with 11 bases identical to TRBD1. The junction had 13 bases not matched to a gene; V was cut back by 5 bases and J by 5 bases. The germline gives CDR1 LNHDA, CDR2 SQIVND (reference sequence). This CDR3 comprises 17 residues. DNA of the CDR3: TGTGCCAGTAGTTTCGGGACAGGGGGATCGTTGGGGGAGACCCAGTACTTC. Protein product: CASSFGTGGSLGETQYF.

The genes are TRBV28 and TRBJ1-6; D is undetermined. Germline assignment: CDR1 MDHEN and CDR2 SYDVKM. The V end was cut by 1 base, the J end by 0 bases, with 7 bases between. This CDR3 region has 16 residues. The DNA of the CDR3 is TGTGCCAGCAGTTTATTCCGGAGCTCCTATAATTCACCCCTCCACTTT. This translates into CASSLFRSSYNSPLHF. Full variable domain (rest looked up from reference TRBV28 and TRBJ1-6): DVKVTQSSRYLVKRTGEKVFLECVQDMDHENMFWYRQDPGLGLRLIYFSYDVKMKEKGDIPEGYSVSREKKERFSLILESASTNQTSMYLCASSLFRSSYNSPLHFGNGTRLTVT.

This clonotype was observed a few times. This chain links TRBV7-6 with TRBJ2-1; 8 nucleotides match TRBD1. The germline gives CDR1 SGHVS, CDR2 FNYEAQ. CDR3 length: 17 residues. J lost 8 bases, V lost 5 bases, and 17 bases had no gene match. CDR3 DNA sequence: TGTGCCAGCAGCGGACGACAGGGGACGGGGGTATTCGATGAGCAGTTCTTC. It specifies CASSGRQGTGVFDEQFF. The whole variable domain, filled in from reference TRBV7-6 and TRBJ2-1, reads GAGVSQSPRYKVTKRGQDVALRCDPISGHVSLYWYRQALGQGPEFLTYFNYEAQQDKSGLPNDRFSAERPEGSISTLTIQRTEQRDSAMYRCASSGRQGTGVFDEQFFGPGTRLTVL.

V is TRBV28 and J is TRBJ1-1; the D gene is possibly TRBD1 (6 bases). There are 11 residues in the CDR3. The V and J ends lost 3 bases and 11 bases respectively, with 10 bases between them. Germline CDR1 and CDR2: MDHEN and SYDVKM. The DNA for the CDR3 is TGTGCCAGCAGTTTCGAGGGGGAGGCTTTCTTT. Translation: CASSFEGEAFF.

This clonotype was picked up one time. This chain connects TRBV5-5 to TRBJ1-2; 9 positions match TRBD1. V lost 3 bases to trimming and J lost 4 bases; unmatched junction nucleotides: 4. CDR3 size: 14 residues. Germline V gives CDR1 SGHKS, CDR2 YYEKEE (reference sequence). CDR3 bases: TGTGCCAGCAGCTCACAACAGGGGGCCTATGGCTACACCTTC. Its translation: CASSSQQGAYGYTF.

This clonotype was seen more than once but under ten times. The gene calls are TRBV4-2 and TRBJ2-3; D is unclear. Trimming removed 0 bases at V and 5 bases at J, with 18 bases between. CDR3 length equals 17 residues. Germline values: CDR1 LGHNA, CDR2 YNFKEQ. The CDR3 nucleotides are TGTGCCAGCAGCCAAGAGGCAACATCAAAAGTGAGAGATACGCAGTATTTT. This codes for CASSQEATSKVRDTQYF.

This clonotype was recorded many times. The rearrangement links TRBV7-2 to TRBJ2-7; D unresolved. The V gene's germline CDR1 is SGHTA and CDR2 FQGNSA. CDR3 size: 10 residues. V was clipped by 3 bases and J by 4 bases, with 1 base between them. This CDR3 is CASSFYEQYF. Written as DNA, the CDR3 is TGTGCCAGCAGCTTTTACGAGCAGTACTTC.

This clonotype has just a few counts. The CDR3 is CASSPLGQPAVRGYTF. CDR3 coding DNA: TGTGCCAGCAGTCCCCTCGGACAGCCCGCGGTACGAGGCTACACCTTC. The rearrangement joins TRBV28 to TRBJ1-2; D might be TRBD1 (6 bases). From germline, CDR1 is MDHEN and CDR2 SYDVKM. V lost 5 bases, J lost 8 bases, and 24 bases lay in between. The CDR3 extends over 16 amino acids.

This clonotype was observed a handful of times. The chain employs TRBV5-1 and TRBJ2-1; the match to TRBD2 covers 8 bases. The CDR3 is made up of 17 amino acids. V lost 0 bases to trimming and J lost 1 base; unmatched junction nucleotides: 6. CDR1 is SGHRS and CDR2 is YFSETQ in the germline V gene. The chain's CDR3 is CASSLVSSGPSYNEQFF. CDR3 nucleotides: TGCGCCAGCAGCTTGGTGTCTAGCGGGCCTTCCTACAATGAGCAGTTCTTC.